The 27 T cell receptor beta chains presented below share a single source sample, sequenced in a study of control samples from healthy donors and cancer patients. Only in-frame clones appear in the TCRdb table, and some are missing; sequencing was by immunoSEQ multiplex PCR. The table includes more than 100,000 clones, roughly 90% detected once. The sample taken for sequencing was blood. The receptor source for this set is a man between 18 and 29 years old in good health.

The rearrangement links TRBV24-1 to TRBJ2-5; TRBD1 or TRBD2 may be the D gene (5 bases each). The germline V and J ends were trimmed by 5 bases and 6 bases, with 18 bases remaining between them. The CDR3 consists of 15 residues. Germline V gene data show CDR1 as KGHDR and CDR2 as SFDVKD. The DNA of the CDR3 is TGTGCCACCAGTGGTGGGGCAGCGGAGGAAAAGACCCAGTACTTC. Translation gives CATSGGAAEEKTQYF.

The chain is built from TRBV4-3 and TRBJ2-1; 7 bases are shared with TRBD2. V shed 0 bases, J shed 6 bases, and the junction held 11 bases outside the gene matches. Looked up from germline, CDR1 is LGHNA and CDR2 is YSLEER. CDR3 length: 17 amino acids. Written as DNA, the CDR3 is TGCGCCAGCAGCCAAGACGTGACCAGCGGGGTGGGCAATGAGCAGTTCTTC. Encoded protein: CASSQDVTSGVGNEQFF.

This chain joins TRBV19 and TRBJ2-5, with a tentative D call TRBD2 (5 bases). The V gene lost 5 bases and the J gene lost 5 bases, with 9 bases spanning the gap. Germline V gives CDR1 LNHDA, CDR2 SQIVND (reference sequence). The CDR3 consists of 12 residues. The CDR3 region has the DNA TGTGCCAGTAGTCATAGCGTGGAGACCCAGTACTTC. It is translated as CASSHSVETQYF.

The chain joins TRBV3-1 (or the pseudogene TRBV3-2) to TRBJ2-5; D call uncertain. The CDR3 loop spans 13 amino acids. CDR1 is LGHDT and CDR2 is YNNKEL in the germline V gene (reference sequence). Trimming took off 3 bases at V and 1 base at J, with 6 bases between the two ends. For the CDR3, the DNA is TGTGCCAGCAGCCAGGGCGGCCAAGAGACCCAGTACTTC. Protein product: CASSQGGQETQYF.

The J gene is TRBJ1-5, the V gene TRBV15; TRBD1 aligns across 10 bases. Germline CDR1 LNHNV, CDR2 YYDKDF (reference sequence). CDR3 length: 15 amino acids. With 5 bases clipped from V and 6 bases from J, the junction kept 7 bases outside the gene matches. The DNA of the CDR3 is TGTGCCACCAGCGCGGACAGGGGGGTCCTTCAGCCCCAGCATTTT. Its translation: CATSADRGVLQPQHF.

The chain couples TRBV24-1 to TRBJ2-2; 8 positions agree with TRBD1. CDR1 and CDR2 (germline): KGHDR, SFDVKD. V shed 4 bases, J shed 0 bases, and the junction held 3 bases outside the gene matches. CDR3 length equals 16 residues. In DNA form, the CDR3 reads TGTGCCACCAGTGACCGGGGACAGGCGAACACCGGGGAGCTGTTTTTT. Protein sequence: CATSDRGQANTGELFF.

The rearrangement joins TRBV3-1 (or the pseudogene TRBV3-2) to TRBJ1-2; D is ambiguous. Germline loops: CDR1 LGHDT, CDR2 YNNKEL (reference sequence). The V and J ends lost 3 bases and 2 bases respectively, with 4 bases between them. CDR3 size: 12 residues. CDR3 sequence reads: CASSHGNYGYTF. The CDR3 DNA follows: TGTGCCAGCAGCCACGGGAACTATGGCTACACCTTC.

V is TRBV6-5 and J is TRBJ1-2; possible D gene TRBD1, 5 bases. The CDR3 contains 15 residues. The V end lost 5 bases, the J end lost 4 bases, and 17 bases lay between the germline ends. Germline V CDR1 and CDR2: MNHEY, SVGAGI. The DNA of the CDR3 is TGTGCCAGCAGTAGAGAGGCAGGGTATAGCTATGGCTACACCTTC. Residues: CASSREAGYSYGYTF.

The V and J genes are TRBV11-3 and TRBJ2-4; D ambiguous. This CDR3 region has 14 residues. Germline V gene data show CDR1 as SGHNT and CDR2 as YENEEA. Trimming removed 3 bases from V and 0 bases from J, with 6 bases in between. This CDR3 reads CASSLRLAKNIQYF. The CDR3 nucleotides read TGTGCCAGCAGCTTGAGACTAGCCAAAAACATTCAGTACTTC.

This rearrangement joins TRBV14 to TRBJ2-7, with 8 bases aligning to TRBD2. V dropped 8 bases and J dropped 6; count of bases not matched to a gene: 6. CDR1 and CDR2 (germline): SGHDN, FVKESK. The CDR3 has 12 amino acids. The CDR3 is CASGTSWFEQYF. Written as DNA, the CDR3 is TGTGCCAGCGGGACTAGTTGGTTCGAGCAGTACTTC.

The J gene is TRBJ2-2, the V gene TRBV9; D possibly uses TRBD1 or TRBD2 (6 bases each). The germline V gene has CDR1 SGDLS and CDR2 YYNGEE. V was shortened by 0 bases and J by 4 bases, with 7 bases between the two germline ends. The length of the CDR3 is 14 residues. CDR3: CASSVEGGTGELFF. Here the CDR3 DNA reads TGTGCCAGCAGCGTAGAGGGGGGCACCGGGGAGCTGTTTTTT.

V gene TRBV11-2 combines with J gene TRBJ2-1; D might be TRBD1 or TRBD2, each matching 5 bases. This CDR3 contains 17 residues. The V gene lost 1 base and the J gene lost 4 bases, with 17 bases spanning the gap. The germline CDR1 and CDR2 sequences are SGHAT and FQNNGV. The CDR3 sequence is CASSLGGAASPYNEQFF. The CDR3 nucleotides are TGTGCCAGCAGCTTAGGAGGGGCAGCCAGTCCTTACAATGAGCAGTTCTTC.

V and J are TRBV2 and TRBJ1-6; TRBD1 is a possible D gene (5 bases). V was clipped by 4 bases and J by 5 bases, with 12 bases between them. Germline V gene data show CDR1 as SNHLY and CDR2 as FYNNEI. CDR3 size: 15 residues. CDR3 sequence: CASSGQQNNNSPLHF. The CDR3 region has the DNA TGTGCCAGCAGTGGACAGCAGAACAATAATTCACCCCTCCACTTT.

This chain connects TRBV19 to TRBJ2-2; D not resolved. Trimming pared 8 bases from V and 7 bases from J, leaving 17 bases between. The germline CDR1 and CDR2 sequences are LNHDA and SQIVND (reference sequence). This CDR3 has 14 residues. The CDR3 region has the DNA TGTGCCAGTCGCCTTTCAAACAATTACGGGGAGCTGTTTTTT. It codes for CASRLSNNYGELFF.

The V call is TRBV19, the J call TRBJ2-7, with a tentative D call TRBD1 (6 bases). This CDR3 has 13 residues. The ends were cut back, 10 bases at V and 3 bases at J, with 16 bases in the middle. Germline CDR1 is LNHDA and CDR2 is SQIVND (reference sequence). CDR3 coding DNA: TGTGCCACCCGGGGTGGGACAAGCTACGAGCAGTACTTC. Its protein product is CATRGGTSYEQYF.

V gene TRBV9 combines with J gene TRBJ1-2; D may be TRBD1 (5 bases). The CDR3 is 13 residues long. V shed 4 bases and J shed 5 bases, with 12 bases lying between them. Germline V gene data show CDR1 as SGDLS and CDR2 as YYNGEE. In DNA form, the CDR3 reads TGTGCCAGCAGCCTCCGACGGGGGTATGGCTACACCTTC. Protein sequence: CASSLRRGYGYTF.

V is TRBV24-1 and J is TRBJ2-1; a weak D match, TRBD1 (6 bases). V lost 9 bases to trimming and J lost 8 bases, with 10 bases between them. Germline-derived CDR1 and CDR2 are KGHDR and SFDVKD. The CDR3 runs to 11 residues. Here the CDR3 reads CATGQRDEQFF. CDR3 DNA: TGTGCCACCGGACAGAGGGATGAGCAGTTCTTC.

Here the CDR3 reads CASSYSGDSSGNTIYF. The CDR3 DNA is TGTGCCAGCAGTTACTCGGGGGACAGCTCGGGAAACACCATATATTTT. The chain couples TRBV6-5 to TRBJ1-3; 7 bases are a match to TRBD1. V was clipped by 0 bases and J by 4 bases; unmatched bases: 6. Germline-derived CDR1 and CDR2 are MNHEY and SVGAGI. The CDR3 runs 16 residues.

The V and J genes are TRBV12-3 or TRBV12-4 and TRBJ2-7, with a weak D call TRBD1 (6 bases). CDR3 size: 13 residues. V was clipped by 6 bases and J by 7 bases, with 16 bases between them. In nucleotides, the CDR3 is TGTGCCAGCAGCTTCACAACAGGGAAAGAGCAGTACTTC. Its translation is CASSFTTGKEQYF.

The chain couples TRBV7-9 to TRBJ1-2; no firm D call. CDR1 is SEHNR, CDR2 FQNEAQ, per germline (reference sequence). The V end lost 7 bases, the J end lost 8 bases, and 23 bases lay between the germline ends. The CDR3 runs 15 residues. CDR3 residues: CASTGTVTSLEGYTF. The CDR3 bases are TGTGCCAGCACAGGAACCGTTACAAGTCTGGAAGGCTACACCTTC.

In its sample, this clone was seen a few times. The genes are TRBV2 and TRBJ1-2; D is uncertain. The CDR3 contains 14 residues. CDR1 and CDR2 (germline): SNHLY, FYNNEI. V lost 9 bases to trimming and J lost 4 bases, with 18 bases between them. The DNA for the CDR3 is TGTGCCAGGCACTCCCGCGAGAAGTCCTATGGCTACACCTTC. Protein: CARHSREKSYGYTF.

The V call is TRBV7-2, the J call TRBJ1-1, with a weak D call TRBD1 (5 bases). Between the trimmed V and J ends, which lost 5 bases and 4 bases, there was a span of 17 bases. Germline lookup yields CDR1 SGHTA and CDR2 FQGNSA. This CDR3 is 15 amino acids long. For the CDR3, the DNA is TGTGCCAGCAGCCCACGGGCAGGGACCGCCACTGAAGCTTTCTTT. Translating it yields CASSPRAGTATEAFF.

The chain is built from TRBV5-4 and TRBJ2-7; perhaps D is TRBD1 or TRBD2 (5 bases each). Germline V gives CDR1 SGHNT, CDR2 YYREEE (reference sequence). CDR3 length: 14 residues. V was trimmed by 4 bases and J by 7 bases, leaving 18 bases between them. The CDR3 sequence: CASSEWGRVWEQYF. CDR3 nucleotide sequence: TGTGCCAGCAGCGAATGGGGACGGGTCTGGGAGCAGTACTTC. The variable domain in full, with the rest retrieved from reference TRBV5-4 and TRBJ2-7, is ETGVTQSPTHLIKTRGQQVTLRCSSQSGHNTVSWYQQALGQGPQFIFQYYREEENGRGNFPPRFSGLQFPNYSSELNVNALELDDSALYLCASSEWGRVWEQYFGPGTRLTVT.

The chain carries TRBV3-1 (or the pseudogene TRBV3-2) and TRBJ1-2; D is undetermined. The CDR3 covers 14 residues. Germline V gene sequence: CDR1 LGHDT, CDR2 YNNKEL (reference sequence). The V end lost 0 bases, the J end lost 7 bases, and 12 bases lay between the germline ends. CDR3 amino acids: CASSQEAQVTGYTF. The CDR3 DNA reads TGTGCCAGCAGCCAAGAGGCCCAGGTTACTGGCTACACCTTC.

This clone was seen more than once but under ten times. The rearrangement links TRBV25-1 to TRBJ2-3; TRBD2 agrees at 8 bases. The CDR3 has 13 residues. With V trimmed by 7 bases and J by 4 bases, 4 bases remained unmatched. Germline V CDR1 and CDR2: MGHDK, SYGVNS. The CDR3 region has the DNA TGTGCCAGCACGGGGGGGTGGTCAGATACGCAGTATTTT. It encodes CASTGGWSDTQYF.

The chain combines TRBV14 with TRBJ2-1, with 7 bases aligning to TRBD2. V was pared by 4 bases and J by 2 bases, with 8 bases of the junction left unmatched. The germline CDR1 and CDR2 sequences are SGHDN and FVKESK. This CDR3 comprises 16 residues. The CDR3 DNA sequence: TGTGCCAGCAGCCTCCTTGTGGGGGGGACCTACAATGAGCAGTTCTTC. Protein product: CASSLLVGGTYNEQFF.

V gene TRBV4-1 combines with J gene TRBJ2-3; 8 bases are shared with TRBD1. The germline CDR1 and CDR2 sequences are MGHRA and YSYEKL. J was trimmed by 1 base and V by 3 bases; bases with no gene match: 9. The CDR3 consists of 17 residues. This CDR3 reads CASSQKQGVSGTDTQYF. The CDR3 region has the DNA TGCGCCAGCAGCCAGAAACAGGGGGTGAGCGGCACAGATACGCAGTATTTT.